Below, 10 T cell receptor beta chains from the same sample are listed, as sequenced in a study of T cell changes during pregnancy in multiple sclerosis. Measured with immunoSEQ multiplex PCR; TCRdb has only the in-frame clones, and not every one. The table records tens of thousands of clones, about 90% of them present only once. Here the sequenced sample was peripheral blood, taken before pregnancy. These receptors all come from a female donor with multiple sclerosis, enrolled in a pregnancy study.

The rearrangement joins TRBV5-4 to TRBJ2-2; D unresolved. This CDR3 has 15 amino acids. V was clipped by 0 bases and J by 6 bases, with 12 bases between them. Germline V gives CDR1 SGHNT, CDR2 YYREEE (reference sequence). CDR3 bases: TGTGCCAGCAGCTTGGTTGGAGCCTCGTCCGGGGAGCTGTTTTTT. It yields the protein CASSLVGASSGELFF.

The chain is built from TRBV27 and TRBJ2-5; D possibly corresponds to TRBD2 (5 bases). Germline CDR1 is MNHEY and CDR2 is SMNVEV (reference sequence). V was cut by 2 bases and J by 5 bases, with 12 bases left in between. The CDR3 is made up of 14 amino acids. CDR3 in amino acids: CASSLRGFGETQYF. In nucleotides, the CDR3 is TGTGCCAGCAGTTTACGAGGGTTCGGGGAGACCCAGTACTTC.

The chain couples TRBV7-8 to TRBJ2-3, with a tentative D call TRBD1 (6 bases). The CDR3 sequence is 16 residues long. Looked up from germline, CDR1 is SGHVS and CDR2 is FQNEAQ. Trimming removed 5 bases from V and 6 bases from J, with 21 bases in between. In DNA form, the CDR3 reads TGTGCCAGCAGCGCAGGAACAGGGTCACCTACGGATACGCAGTATTTT. Protein sequence: CASSAGTGSPTDTQYF.

The chain recombines TRBV6-5 with TRBJ1-2, with a weak D call TRBD1 (5 bases). The CDR3 is made up of 12 amino acids. Deletions cut 10 bases from V and 1 base from J, with 10 bases between. CDR1 is MNHEY and CDR2 is SVGAGI in the germline V gene. CDR3 DNA sequence: TGTGCCACCCTAGGGGTTAACTATGGCTACACCTTC. This translates into CATLGVNYGYTF.

This chain uses TRBV11-2 with TRBJ1-1; D perhaps matches TRBD1 (6 bases). The V end was cut by 5 bases, the J end by 3 bases, with 16 bases between. Germline CDR1 and CDR2: SGHAT and FQNNGV. The CDR3 is 15 amino acids. In DNA, the CDR3 is TGTGCCAGCAGCCCTCTAGGGGGTAGGTACACTGAAGCTTTCTTT. It codes for CASSPLGGRYTEAFF.

V and J are TRBV7-3 and TRBJ2-7; the match to TRBD1 covers 12 bases. Germline trimming cut 2 bases from V and 4 bases from J; bases unmatched to any gene: 15. This CDR3 has 19 residues. Looked up from germline, CDR1 is SGHTA and CDR2 is FQGTGA. This CDR3 reads CASSLERGQGASNFYEQYF. DNA of the CDR3: TGTGCCAGCAGCTTAGAGAGGGGACAGGGGGCTTCTAATTTTTACGAGCAGTACTTC.

This clone was counted a few times. The J gene is TRBJ1-2, the V gene TRBV6-1, with D possibly being TRBD1 (6 bases). The germline CDR1 and CDR2 sequences are MNHNS and SASEGT. Trimming removed 4 bases from V and 8 bases from J, with 11 bases in between. The CDR3 is made up of 12 amino acids. The CDR3 coding sequence is TGTGCCAGCAGTGTGCGCAGGGGAGGCTACACCTTC. Translation gives CASSVRRGGYTF.

The rearrangement uses TRBV6-1 and TRBJ2-7; TRBD1 agrees at 9 bases. The CDR3 length is 13 residues. Germline trimming cut 8 bases from V and 2 bases from J; bases unmatched to any gene: 4. From germline, CDR1 is MNHNS and CDR2 SASEGT. CDR3 sequence: CASRDRAPYEQYF. The CDR3 DNA reads TGTGCCAGCCGGGACAGGGCGCCCTACGAGCAGTACTTC.

This sequence joins TRBV6-1 and TRBJ2-2; no reliable D call. Germline V gives CDR1 MNHNS, CDR2 SASEGT. This CDR3 region has 14 residues. Trimming left V 2 bases short and J 3 bases short, with 7 bases between. Written as DNA, the CDR3 is TGTGCCAGCAGTGAACTGGCAGACACCGGGGAGCTGTTTTTT. This translates into CASSELADTGELFF.

V and J are TRBV30 and TRBJ2-6, with a tentative D call TRBD1 (6 bases). V was shortened by 3 bases and J by 4 bases, with 13 bases between the two germline ends. The CDR3 runs 15 residues. CDR1 and CDR2 from the germline V gene are GTSNPN and SVGIG (reference sequence). In DNA form, the CDR3 reads TGTGCCTGGAGCCGCACAGGGTACGGGGCCAACGTCCTGACTTTC. Amino acid sequence: CAWSRTGYGANVLTF.